This is a list of T cell receptor beta chains from one sample in a study of control samples from healthy donors and cancer patients. Libraries were prepared by immunoSEQ multiplex PCR; TCRdb keeps only in-frame clonotypes and omits some of them. The sample lists approximately 100,000 clones; around 85% were seen once. The sequencing input was blood. These receptors originate from a woman aged 35 to 49 in good health. CDR3s include the opening cysteine and the closing phenylalanine or tryptophan. D genes are given only for firm matches. Only part of the rows carry a size: once, few, many, or a class if the clone is expanded.

V gene	D gene	J gene	clone size	CDR3 protein	CDR3 DNA
TRBV18	NA	TRBJ2-7	NA	CASSLRQELSYEQYF	TGTGCCAGCTCGTTGCGACAGGAGCTTTCCTACGAGCAGTACTTC
TRBV3-1/TRBV3-2	NA	TRBJ1-1	NA	CASSLDWENTEAFF	TGTGCCAGCAGCCTGGACTGGGAGAACACTGAAGCTTTCTTT
TRBV10-1	NA	TRBJ2-3	NA	CASSGGSVSDTQYF	TGCGCCAGCAGTGGGGGGTCAGTGTCAGATACGCAGTATTTT
TRBV5-4	NA	TRBJ2-1	once	CASSLTVGSYNEQFF	TGTGCCAGCAGCTTGACCGTTGGGTCCTACAATGAGCAGTTCTTC
TRBV4-1	NA	TRBJ1-2	NA	CASSQLGQDTINYGYTF	TGCGCCAGCAGCCAATTGGGCCAGGACACGATTAACTATGGCTACACCTTC
TRBV5-4	NA	TRBJ2-2	NA	CASSSPDQGGRGGELFF	TGTGCCAGCAGCTCGCCTGACCAGGGCGGAAGAGGCGGGGAGCTGTTTTTT
TRBV7-3	NA	TRBJ1-1	NA	CASSTTVNTEAFF	TGTGCCAGCAGCACGACAGTTAACACTGAAGCTTTCTTT
TRBV4-2	TRBD2	TRBJ2-1	NA	CASSQDGAGDNEQFF	TGTGCCAGCAGCCAAGATGGTGCGGGGGACAATGAGCAGTTCTTC
TRBV5-5	TRBD1	TRBJ1-5	few	CASSSTGADNQPQHF	TGTGCCAGCAGCTCCACAGGGGCCGACAATCAGCCCCAGCATTTT
TRBV7-3	NA	TRBJ2-2	NA	CASSSGGGELFF	TGTGCCAGCAGCTCCGGGGGCGGGGAGCTGTTTTTT
TRBV6-4	TRBD1	TRBJ1-2	NA	CASRSTGGSYGYTF	TGTGCCAGCAGATCAACAGGGGGCTCCTATGGCTACACCTTC
TRBV6-2/TRBV6-3	NA	TRBJ1-5	NA	CASSPRSDNQPQHF	TGTGCCAGCAGTCCCCGCAGCGACAATCAGCCCCAGCATTTT
TRBV6-2/TRBV6-3	NA	TRBJ2-7	NA	CASSYSRGYEQYF	TGTGCCAGCAGTTACTCCCGAGGCTACGAGCAGTACTTC
TRBV13	TRBD2	TRBJ2-1	few	CASSSIGTSGYSSYNEQFF	TGTGCCAGCAGCTCAATCGGGACTAGCGGTTATAGCTCCTACAATGAGCAGTTCTTC
TRBV10-3	NA	TRBJ2-3	once	CAISGDGRTDTQYF	TGTGCCATCAGCGGGGACGGCCGCACAGATACGCAGTATTTT
TRBV7-2	NA	TRBJ2-3	NA	CASSLVGGGRNTQYF	TGTGCCAGCAGCTTAGTAGGGGGGGGGCGGAATACGCAGTATTTT
TRBV7-9	TRBD1	TRBJ2-6	NA	CASSFISRGPGANVLTF	TGTGCCAGCAGCTTCATTTCCAGGGGGCCTGGGGCCAACGTCCTGACTTTC
TRBV9	TRBD2	TRBJ2-3	NA	CASGRLAGGLGGTDTQYF	TGTGCCAGCGGAAGACTAGCGGGGGGCCTCGGGGGCACAGATACGCAGTATTTT
TRBV10-1	NA	TRBJ1-3	NA	CASSEGQSSGNTIYF	TGCGCCAGCAGTGAGGGACAGAGCTCTGGAAACACCATATATTTT
TRBV7-9	TRBD2	TRBJ2-7	NA	CASKAGGAYEQYF	TGTGCCAGCAAGGCGGGGGGTGCCTACGAGCAGTACTTC
TRBV4-1	NA	TRBJ1-2	once	CATRLLGLPNYGYTF	TGCGCCACCAGATTGTTGGGGTTGCCTAACTATGGCTACACCTTC
TRBV5-1	NA	TRBJ1-4	NA	CASSLVGEKLFF	TGCGCCAGCAGCTTGGTGGGTGAAAAACTGTTTTTT